The 5 T cell receptor beta chains below all came from one sample that was sequenced in a study of blood T cell repertoires in COVID-19. TCRdb's table, derived via immunoSEQ multiplex PCR, lists solely in-frame clones and lacks some. The sample holds fewer than 250,000 clones, 92% seen once. The source material was peripheral blood. The origin of the receptors is a man aged 25 to 40 with acute or convalescent COVID-19.

The rearrangement uses TRBV24-1 and TRBJ1-6, with TRBD1 as a possible D gene (5 bases). Germline CDR1 KGHDR, CDR2 SFDVKD. CDR3 size: 21 residues. V dropped 0 bases and J dropped 0 bases, with 20 bases sitting between them. The CDR3 region has the DNA TGTGCCACCAGTGATTTGGCTTGGGGCAGGCCCATAAGCTCCTATAATTCACCCCTCCACTTT. Protein sequence: CATSDLAWGRPISSYNSPLHF.

The CDR3 reads CSVGGRGQEKLFF. The CDR3 nucleotides are TGCAGCGTTGGCGGACGGGGACAAGAAAAACTGTTTTTT. The chain uses TRBV29-1 and TRBJ1-4; D is possibly TRBD1 (6 bases). V lost 4 bases and J lost 8, with 14 bases in between. The CDR3 spans 13 residues. Germline loops: CDR1 SQVTM, CDR2 ANQGSEA.

The chain carries TRBV28 and TRBJ2-3; the D is unclear. This CDR3 is 13 amino acids long. In germline, CDR1 is MDHEN, CDR2 SYDVKM. V was trimmed by 6 bases and J by 5 bases, leaving 12 bases between them. The CDR3 spells CASSNLYRDTQYF. The CDR3 DNA reads TGTGCCAGCAGCAATCTCTATAGAGATACGCAGTATTTT.

The chain recombines TRBV5-1 with TRBJ2-4, with a possible D match to TRBD1 (5 bases). From germline, CDR1 is SGHRS and CDR2 YFSETQ. This CDR3 spans 13 amino acids. V shed 4 bases and J shed 9 bases, with 14 bases lying between them. CDR3 residues: CASSRILQGIQYF. CDR3 DNA: TGCGCCAGCAGCCGGATCCTTCAGGGCATTCAGTACTTC.

There are a few counts of this clone. The V gene is TRBV5-1, the J gene TRBJ2-1; 14 nucleotides match TRBD2. The CDR3 consists of 16 residues. V shed 4 bases, J shed 7 bases, and the junction held 7 bases outside the gene matches. From germline, CDR1 is SGHRS and CDR2 YFSETQ. CDR3 in amino acids: CASSPGLAGARNEQFF. CDR3 in DNA: TGCGCCAGCAGCCCGGGACTAGCGGGAGCCAGGAATGAGCAGTTCTTC. Complete variable domain (other parts from reference TRBV5-1 and TRBJ2-1): KAGVTQTPRYLIKTRGQQVTLSCSPISGHRSVSWYQQTPGQGLQFLFEYFSETQRNKGNFPGRFSGRQFSNSRSEMNVSTLELGDSALYLCASSPGLAGARNEQFFGPGTRLTVL.